The T cell receptor beta chain described here comes from a study of response to subunit inactivated influenza vaccine. The CDR3 sequence is 14 residues long. Trimming removed 4 bases from V and 5 bases from J; junction bases left unmatched: 4. Germline V gene data show CDR1 as SGHRS and CDR2 as YFSETQ. Each CDR3 protein is one row after TCRdb ran MiXCR on the RT-PCR reads. The sample yields 500,000 to 600,000 distinct CDR3 sequences, roughly 12% seen once. This clonotype was seen a handful of times. The same specimen was also included in a second study, on T cells expressing NK-cell markers. That paper notes: TCR beta libraries carry UMIs added by 5'RACE template switching. Sorted CD3+CD56+NKG2C+, CD3+CD56+NKG2C- and CD3+CD56-NKG2C+ T-cell subsets were beta-chain profiled. Among eight sequenced donors, seven carried HCMV seropositivity while one was seronegative. Dominant NKG2C+ clonotypes were found to form about 1.0-8% of CD8+ T cells in more than five donors. The study found these clonotypes also leading the CD3+CD56-NKG2C+ fraction in four donors.

This chain uses TRBV5-1 with TRBJ2-3; 10 nucleotides align to TRBD1. This sequence originates from a man between 50 and 59 years old who received an inactivated influenza vaccine. Specimen: PBMCs from blood, collected on the day of vaccination. CDR3 region: CASSVGTGVDTQYF. In nucleotides, the CDR3 is TGCGCCAGCAGCGTCGGGACAGGGGTAGATACGCAGTATTTT.